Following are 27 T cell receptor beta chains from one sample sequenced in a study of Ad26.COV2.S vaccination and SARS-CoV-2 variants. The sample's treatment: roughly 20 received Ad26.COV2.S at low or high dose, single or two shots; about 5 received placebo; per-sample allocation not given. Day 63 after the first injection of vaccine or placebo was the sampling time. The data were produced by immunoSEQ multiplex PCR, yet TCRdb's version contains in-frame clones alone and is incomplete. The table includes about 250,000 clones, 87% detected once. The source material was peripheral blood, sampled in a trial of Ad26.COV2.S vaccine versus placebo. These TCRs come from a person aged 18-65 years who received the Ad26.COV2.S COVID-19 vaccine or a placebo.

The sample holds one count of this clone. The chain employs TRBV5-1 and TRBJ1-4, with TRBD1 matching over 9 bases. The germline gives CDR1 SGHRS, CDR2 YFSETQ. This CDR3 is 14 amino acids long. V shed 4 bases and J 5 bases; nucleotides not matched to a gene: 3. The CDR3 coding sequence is TGCGCCAGCAGCCGGGACAGGGCGAATGAAAAACTGTTTTTT. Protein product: CASSRDRANEKLFF.

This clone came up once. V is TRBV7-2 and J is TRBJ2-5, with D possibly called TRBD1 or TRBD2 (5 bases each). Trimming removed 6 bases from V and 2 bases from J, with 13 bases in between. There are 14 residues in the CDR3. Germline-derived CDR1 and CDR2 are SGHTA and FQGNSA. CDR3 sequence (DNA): TGTGCCAGCAGTCGTTACGGGACGCAAGAGACCCAGTACTTC. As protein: CASSRYGTQETQYF.

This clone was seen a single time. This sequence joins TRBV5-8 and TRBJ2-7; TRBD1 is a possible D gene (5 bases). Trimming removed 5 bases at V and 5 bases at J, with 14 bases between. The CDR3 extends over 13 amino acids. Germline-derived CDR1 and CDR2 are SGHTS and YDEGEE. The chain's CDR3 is CASSQQTVDEQYF. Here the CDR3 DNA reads TGTGCCAGCAGTCAACAGACAGTCGACGAGCAGTACTTC. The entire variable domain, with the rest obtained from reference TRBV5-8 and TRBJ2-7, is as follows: EAGVTQSPTHLIKTRGQQATLRCSPISGHTSVYWYQQALGLGLQFLLWYDEGEERNRGNFPPRFSGRQFPNYSSELNVNALELEDSALYLCASSQQTVDEQYFGPGTRLTVT.

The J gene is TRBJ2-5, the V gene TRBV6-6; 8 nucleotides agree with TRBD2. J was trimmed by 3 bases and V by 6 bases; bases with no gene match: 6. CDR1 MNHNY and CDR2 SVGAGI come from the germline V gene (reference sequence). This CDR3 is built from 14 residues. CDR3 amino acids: CASSQPGLEETQYF. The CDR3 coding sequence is TGTGCCAGCAGCCAACCGGGACTAGAAGAGACCCAGTACTTC.

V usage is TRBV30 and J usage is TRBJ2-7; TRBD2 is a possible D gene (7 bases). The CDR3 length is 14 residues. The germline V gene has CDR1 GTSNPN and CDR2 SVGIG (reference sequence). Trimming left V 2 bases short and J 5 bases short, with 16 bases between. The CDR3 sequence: CAWSHGGRWDEQYF. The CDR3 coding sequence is TGTGCCTGGAGTCACGGGGGGCGGTGGGACGAGCAGTACTTC.

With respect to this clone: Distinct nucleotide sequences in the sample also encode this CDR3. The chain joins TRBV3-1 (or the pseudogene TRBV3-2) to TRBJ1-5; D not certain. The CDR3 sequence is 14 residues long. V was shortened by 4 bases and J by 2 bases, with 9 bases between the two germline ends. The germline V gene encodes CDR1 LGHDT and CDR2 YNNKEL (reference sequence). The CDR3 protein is CASSPTGGNQPQHF. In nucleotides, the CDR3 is TGTGCCAGCAGCCCGACGGGTGGCAATCAGCCCCAGCATTTT.

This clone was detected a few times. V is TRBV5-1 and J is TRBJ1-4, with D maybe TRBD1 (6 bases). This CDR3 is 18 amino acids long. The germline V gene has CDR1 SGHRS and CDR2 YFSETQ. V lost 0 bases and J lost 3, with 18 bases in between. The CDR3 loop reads CASSLEGGLTGPNEKLFF. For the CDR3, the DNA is TGCGCCAGCAGCTTGGAGGGAGGATTGACAGGACCTAATGAAAAACTGTTTTTT.

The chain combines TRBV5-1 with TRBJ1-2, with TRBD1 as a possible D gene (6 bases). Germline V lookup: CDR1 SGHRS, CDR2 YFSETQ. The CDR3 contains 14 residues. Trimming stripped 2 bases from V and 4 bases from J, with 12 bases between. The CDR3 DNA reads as TGCGCCAGCAGCTTTAACAGGGCTCCCTATGGCTACACCTTC. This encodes CASSFNRAPYGYTF.

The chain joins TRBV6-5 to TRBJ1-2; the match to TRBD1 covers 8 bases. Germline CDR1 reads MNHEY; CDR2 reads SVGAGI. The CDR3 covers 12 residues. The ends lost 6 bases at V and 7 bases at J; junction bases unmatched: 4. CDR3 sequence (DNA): TGTGCCAGCAGGACAGGGGAGGTTGGCTACACCTTC. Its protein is CASRTGEVGYTF.

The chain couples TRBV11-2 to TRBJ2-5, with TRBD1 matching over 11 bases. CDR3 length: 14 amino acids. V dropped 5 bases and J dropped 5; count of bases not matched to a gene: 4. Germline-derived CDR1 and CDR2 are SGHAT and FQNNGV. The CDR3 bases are TGTGCCAGCAGCATGGACAGGGGGCGGGAGACCCAGTACTTC. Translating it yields CASSMDRGRETQYF.

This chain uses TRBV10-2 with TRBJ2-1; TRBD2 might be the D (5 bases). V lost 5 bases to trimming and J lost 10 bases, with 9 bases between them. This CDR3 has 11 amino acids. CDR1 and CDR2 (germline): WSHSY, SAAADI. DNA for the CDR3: TGCGCCAGCAGTAGATCGGGGGAGCAGTTCTTC. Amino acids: CASSRSGEQFF.

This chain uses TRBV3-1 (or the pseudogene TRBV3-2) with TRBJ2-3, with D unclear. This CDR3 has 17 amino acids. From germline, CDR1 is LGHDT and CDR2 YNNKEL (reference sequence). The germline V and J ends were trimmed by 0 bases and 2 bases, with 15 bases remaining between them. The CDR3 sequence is CASSQDLRVQYTDTQYF. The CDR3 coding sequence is TGTGCCAGCAGCCAAGATCTCAGAGTACAATACACAGATACGCAGTATTTT.

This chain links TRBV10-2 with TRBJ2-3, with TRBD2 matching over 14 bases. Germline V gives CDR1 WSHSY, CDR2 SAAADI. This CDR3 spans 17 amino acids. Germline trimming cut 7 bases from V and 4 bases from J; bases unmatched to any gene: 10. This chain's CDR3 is CASISGTSGRGADTQYF. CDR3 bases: TGCGCCAGCATCTCCGGGACTAGCGGGAGAGGCGCAGATACGCAGTATTTT.

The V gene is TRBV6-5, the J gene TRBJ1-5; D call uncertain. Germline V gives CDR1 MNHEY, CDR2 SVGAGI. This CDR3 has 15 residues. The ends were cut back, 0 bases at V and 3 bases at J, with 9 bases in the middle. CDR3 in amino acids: CASSYSEAFNQPQHF. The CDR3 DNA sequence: TGTGCCAGCAGTTACTCCGAAGCTTTCAATCAGCCCCAGCATTTT.

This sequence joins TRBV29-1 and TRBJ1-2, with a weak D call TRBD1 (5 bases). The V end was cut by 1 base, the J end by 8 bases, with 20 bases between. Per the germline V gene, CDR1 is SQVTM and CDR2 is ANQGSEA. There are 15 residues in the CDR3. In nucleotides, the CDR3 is TGCAGCGTTGAAGCTCCCCCGGGACGACTGAACGGCTACACCTTC. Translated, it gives CSVEAPPGRLNGYTF.

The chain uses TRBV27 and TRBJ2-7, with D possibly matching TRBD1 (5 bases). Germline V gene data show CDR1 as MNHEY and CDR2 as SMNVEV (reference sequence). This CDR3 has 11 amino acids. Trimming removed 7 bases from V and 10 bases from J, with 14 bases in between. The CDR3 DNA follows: TGTGCCAGCATGAGTAGGGGCCTACAGTACTTC. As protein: CASMSRGLQYF.

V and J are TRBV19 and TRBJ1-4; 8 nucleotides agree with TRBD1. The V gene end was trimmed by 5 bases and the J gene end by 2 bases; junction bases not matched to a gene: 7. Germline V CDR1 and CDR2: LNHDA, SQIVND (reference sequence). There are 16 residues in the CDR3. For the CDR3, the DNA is TGTGCCAGTAGTCTTCAGGGGGCATCGACTAATGAAAAACTGTTTTTT. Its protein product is CASSLQGASTNEKLFF.

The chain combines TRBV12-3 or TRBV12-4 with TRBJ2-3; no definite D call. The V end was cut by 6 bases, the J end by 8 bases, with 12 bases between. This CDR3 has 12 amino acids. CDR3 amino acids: CASSPPAVTQYF. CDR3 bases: TGTGCCAGCAGCCCACCGGCAGTTACGCAGTATTTT.

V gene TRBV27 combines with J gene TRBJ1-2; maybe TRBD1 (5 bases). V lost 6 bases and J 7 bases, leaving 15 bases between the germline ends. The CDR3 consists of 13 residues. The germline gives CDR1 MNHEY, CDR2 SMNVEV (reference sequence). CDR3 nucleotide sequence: TGTGCCAGCAGGTTCCTGCGGGGCCGTGGCTACACCTTC. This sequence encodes CASRFLRGRGYTF.

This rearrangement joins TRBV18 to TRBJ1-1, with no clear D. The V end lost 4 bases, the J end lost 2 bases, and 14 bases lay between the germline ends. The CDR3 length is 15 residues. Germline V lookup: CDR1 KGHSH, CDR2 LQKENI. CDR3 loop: CASSQRSGVNTEAFF. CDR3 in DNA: TGTGCCAGCTCACAAAGGAGCGGAGTAAACACTGAAGCTTTCTTT. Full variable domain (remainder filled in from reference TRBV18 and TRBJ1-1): NAGVMQNPRHLVRRRGQEARLRCSPMKGHSHVYWYRQLPEEGLKFMVYLQKENIIDESGMPKERFSAEFPKEGPSILRIQQVVRGDSAAYFCASSQRSGVNTEAFFGQGTRLTVV.

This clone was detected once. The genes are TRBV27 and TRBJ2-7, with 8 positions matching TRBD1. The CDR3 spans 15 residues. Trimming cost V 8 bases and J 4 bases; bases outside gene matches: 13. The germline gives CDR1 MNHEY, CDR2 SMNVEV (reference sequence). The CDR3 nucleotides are TGTGCCAGCGGGGAGCCCGGGACAGGTTTTTACGAGCAGTACTTC. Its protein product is CASGEPGTGFYEQYF.

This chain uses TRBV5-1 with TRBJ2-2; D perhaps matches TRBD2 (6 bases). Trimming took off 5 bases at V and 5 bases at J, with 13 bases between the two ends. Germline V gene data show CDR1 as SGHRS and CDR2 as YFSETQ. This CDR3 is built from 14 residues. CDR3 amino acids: CASREGSGTGELFF. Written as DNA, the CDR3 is TGCGCCAGCAGGGAGGGATCTGGAACCGGGGAGCTGTTTTTT.

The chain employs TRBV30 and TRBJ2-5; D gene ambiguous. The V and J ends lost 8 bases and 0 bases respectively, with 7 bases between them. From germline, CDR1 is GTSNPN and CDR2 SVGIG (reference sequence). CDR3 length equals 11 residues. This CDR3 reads CAGVYQETQYF. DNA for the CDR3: TGTGCCGGGGTATACCAAGAGACCCAGTACTTC. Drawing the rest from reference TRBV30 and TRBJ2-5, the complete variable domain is SQTIHQWPATLVQPVGSPLSLECTVEGTSNPNLYWYRQAAGRGLQLLFYSVGIGQISSEVPQNLSASRPQDRQFILSSKKLLLSDSGFYLCAGVYQETQYFGPGTRLLVL.

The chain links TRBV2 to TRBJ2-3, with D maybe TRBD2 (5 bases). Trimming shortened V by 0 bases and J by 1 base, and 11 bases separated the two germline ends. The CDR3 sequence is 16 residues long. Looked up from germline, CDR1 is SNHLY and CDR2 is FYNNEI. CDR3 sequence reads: CASSEAVAGGTDTQYF. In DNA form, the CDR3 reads TGTGCCAGCAGTGAAGCGGTCGCGGGCGGCACAGATACGCAGTATTTT.

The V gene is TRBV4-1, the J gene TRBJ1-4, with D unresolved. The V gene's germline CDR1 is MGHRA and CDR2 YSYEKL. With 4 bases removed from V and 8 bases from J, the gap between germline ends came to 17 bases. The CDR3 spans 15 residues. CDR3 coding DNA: TGCGCCAGCAGCCTTCAGCCTAATTCGGTCGAAAAACTGTTTTTT. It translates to CASSLQPNSVEKLFF.

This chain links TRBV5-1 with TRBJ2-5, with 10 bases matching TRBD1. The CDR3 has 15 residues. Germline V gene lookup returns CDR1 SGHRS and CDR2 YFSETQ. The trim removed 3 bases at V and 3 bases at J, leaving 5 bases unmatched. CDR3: CASSWMGQGKETQYF. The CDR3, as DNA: TGCGCCAGCAGCTGGATGGGACAGGGGAAAGAGACCCAGTACTTC. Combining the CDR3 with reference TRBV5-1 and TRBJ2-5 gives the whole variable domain KAGVTQTPRYLIKTRGQQVTLSCSPISGHRSVSWYQQTPGQGLQFLFEYFSETQRNKGNFPGRFSGRQFSNSRSEMNVSTLELGDSALYLCASSWMGQGKETQYFGPGTRLLVL.

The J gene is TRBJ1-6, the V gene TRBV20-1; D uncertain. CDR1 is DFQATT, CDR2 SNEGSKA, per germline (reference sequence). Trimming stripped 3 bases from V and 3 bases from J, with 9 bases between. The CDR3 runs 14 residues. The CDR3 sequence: CSASFRSYNSPLHF. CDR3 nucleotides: TGCAGTGCTAGTTTCAGAAGCTATAATTCACCCCTCCACTTT.